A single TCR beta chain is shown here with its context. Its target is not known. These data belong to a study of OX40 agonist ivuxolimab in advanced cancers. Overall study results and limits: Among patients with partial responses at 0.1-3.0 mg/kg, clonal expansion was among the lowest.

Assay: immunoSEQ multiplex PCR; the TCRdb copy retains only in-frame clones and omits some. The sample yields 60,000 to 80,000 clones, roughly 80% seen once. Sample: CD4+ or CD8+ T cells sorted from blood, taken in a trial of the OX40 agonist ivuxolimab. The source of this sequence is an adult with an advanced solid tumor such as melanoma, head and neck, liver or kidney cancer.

DNA for the CDR3: TGCGCCAGCAGCTCGGACAGGGCCACCTACAATGAGCAGTTCTTC. Protein sequence: CASSSDRATYNEQFF. V is TRBV5-1 and J is TRBJ2-1; 8 bases fit TRBD1. The germline CDR1 and CDR2 sequences are SGHRS and YFSETQ. V lost 3 bases, J lost 2 bases, and 4 bases stayed unmatched. The CDR3 extends over 15 amino acids.